These 32 T cell receptor beta chains share one sample of origin, sequenced in a study of T cell responses to AZD1222 COVID-19 vaccine. Sequencing was performed with immunoSEQ multiplex PCR; in TCRdb, only in-frame clones are kept and a portion is missing. Seen here are 180,000 or so clones, 80% to 90% observed once, and the top ten hold more than 7%. Here the sequenced sample was peripheral blood, taken on day 0 of AZD1222 vaccination. These receptors all come from an adult in good health.

This rearrangement joins TRBV2 to TRBJ2-2, with D possibly being TRBD2 (7 bases). Germline V gene lookup returns CDR1 SNHLY and CDR2 FYNNEI. The ends were cut back, 4 bases at V and 5 bases at J, with 14 bases in the middle. There are 15 residues in the CDR3. For the CDR3, the DNA is TGTGCCAGCAGTGGACAGGCCGGGGGGACCGGGGAGCTGTTTTTT. Its translation is CASSGQAGGTGELFF.

The rearrangement links TRBV2 to TRBJ1-1, with D perhaps TRBD1 (6 bases). V lost 6 bases and J lost 1, with 18 bases in between. The CDR3 consists of 16 residues. Per germline, CDR1 SNHLY and CDR2 FYNNEI. The CDR3 DNA sequence: TGTGCCAGCAGGACGGGGCGGGGGACATCGAACACTGAAGCTTTCTTT. Its translation: CASRTGRGTSNTEAFF. The whole variable domain, remainder taken from reference TRBV2 and TRBJ1-1, is EPEVTQTPSHQVTQMGQEVILRCVPISNHLYFYWYRQILGQKVEFLVSFYNNEISEKSEIFDDQFSVERPDGSNFTLKIRSTKLEDSAMYFCASRTGRGTSNTEAFFGQGTRLTVV.

The gene calls are TRBV3-1 (or the pseudogene TRBV3-2) and TRBJ2-7; a possible D gene is TRBD1 (6 bases). Trimming took 4 bases from V and 2 from J, leaving 15 bases between them. This CDR3 has 15 amino acids. CDR1 and CDR2 (germline): LGHDT, YNNKEL (reference sequence). The chain's CDR3 is CASSPGVQLTYEQYF. For the CDR3, the DNA is TGTGCCAGCAGCCCAGGGGTCCAGCTAACCTACGAGCAGTACTTC.

The rearrangement links TRBV5-4 to TRBJ2-1; no reliable D call. Germline values: CDR1 SGHNT, CDR2 YYREEE (reference sequence). V was cut by 0 bases and J by 0 bases, with 7 bases left in between. The CDR3 is 15 amino acids. CDR3 coding DNA: TGTGCCAGCAGCTTGGGGGAAAGCTCCTACAATGAGCAGTTCTTC. This encodes CASSLGESSYNEQFF.

The CDR3 sequence: CASSRQGNDYGYTF. The CDR3 nucleotides read TGTGCCAGCAGTCGGCAGGGAAACGACTATGGCTACACCTTC. The chain couples TRBV2 to TRBJ1-2; the D gene is possibly TRBD1 (5 bases). V was shortened by 5 bases and J by 3 bases, with 13 bases between the two germline ends. The CDR3 length is 14 residues. CDR1 SNHLY and CDR2 FYNNEI come from the germline V gene. The variable domain in full, with the rest retrieved from reference TRBV2 and TRBJ1-2, is EPEVTQTPSHQVTQMGQEVILRCVPISNHLYFYWYRQILGQKVEFLVSFYNNEISEKSEIFDDQFSVERPDGSNFTLKIRSTKLEDSAMYFCASSRQGNDYGYTFGSGTRLTVV.

This clone has only a few counts. J is TRBJ1-2 and V is TRBV19; 11 bases map to TRBD1. The CDR3 is 17 residues long. Germline assignment: CDR1 LNHDA and CDR2 SQIVND (reference sequence). V shed 0 bases, J shed 4 bases, and the junction held 7 bases outside the gene matches. The CDR3 region is CASSIDAGTGGFYGYTF. CDR3 coding DNA: TGTGCCAGTAGTATAGATGCCGGGACAGGGGGATTCTATGGCTACACCTTC.

The chain links TRBV7-4 to TRBJ1-5, with D tentatively TRBD1 (6 bases). The CDR3 spans 16 residues. The germline V gene has CDR1 SGHVT and CDR2 SQSDAQ. Trimming took 2 bases from V and 0 from J, leaving 11 bases between them. The DNA of the CDR3 is TGTGCCAGCAGCTTAACAGGGTCCCTTAGCAATCAGCCCCAGCATTTT. It translates to CASSLTGSLSNQPQHF.

This clone came up once. The V call is TRBV5-4, the J call TRBJ2-5; 7 bases are a match to TRBD2. V was pared by 2 bases and J by 3 bases, with 1 base of the junction left unmatched. CDR1 and CDR2 (germline): SGHNT, YYREEE (reference sequence). The CDR3 runs 13 residues. The CDR3 DNA follows: TGTGCCAGCAGCTTTGGGGGGGAAGAGACCCAGTACTTC. It codes for CASSFGGEETQYF.

The sample holds a few counts of this clone. V usage is TRBV7-9 and J usage is TRBJ1-1; the D is unclear. Germline CDR1 reads SEHNR; CDR2 reads FQNEAQ (reference sequence). V lost 5 bases and J 11 bases, leaving 15 bases between the germline ends. This CDR3 is built from 12 residues. The CDR3 sequence is CASSPRGGWAFF. In DNA, the CDR3 is TGTGCCAGCAGCCCTCGGGGAGGGTGGGCTTTCTTT.

The chain uses TRBV5-1 and TRBJ1-5, with a weak D call TRBD1 (6 bases). The CDR3 spans 13 residues. V was trimmed by 3 bases and J by 3 bases, leaving 7 bases between them. CDR1 is SGHRS, CDR2 YFSETQ, per germline. CDR3 bases: TGCGCCAGCAGCTCAGGGGTCAATCAGCCCCAGCATTTT. This encodes CASSSGVNQPQHF.

The chain links TRBV6-5 to TRBJ1-2; perhaps TRBD1 as D (6 bases). The V and J ends lost 6 bases and 6 bases respectively, with 11 bases between them. This CDR3 contains 12 residues. CDR1 is MNHEY and CDR2 is SVGAGI in the germline V gene. As DNA, the CDR3 is TGTGCCAGCAGCGCGACAGGTGATGGCTACACCTTC. It is translated as CASSATGDGYTF.

The rearrangement uses TRBV6-1 and TRBJ1-3; no definite D call. Looked up from germline, CDR1 is MNHNS and CDR2 is SASEGT. Trimming cost V 2 bases and J 2 bases, with 19 bases left between them. This CDR3 contains 18 residues. The CDR3 region has the DNA TGTGCCAGCAGTGAAAGGTTTGGTGGGGTCGCAGCTGGAAACACCATATATTTT. Protein product: CASSERFGGVAAGNTIYF.

The rearrangement uses TRBV2 and TRBJ1-3, with 7 bases that match TRBD1. This CDR3 spans 15 amino acids. The ends lost 10 bases at V and 4 bases at J; junction bases unmatched: 13. CDR1 SNHLY and CDR2 FYNNEI come from the germline V gene. This CDR3 reads CATQPRGLQGNTIYF. The CDR3 nucleotides read TGTGCCACCCAACCAAGGGGGCTCCAAGGAAACACCATATATTTT.

A few counts support this clone. V usage is TRBV6-5 and J usage is TRBJ1-1, with D possibly matching TRBD1 (5 bases). The length of the CDR3 is 14 residues. V lost 7 bases and J lost 3, with 15 bases in between. Germline CDR1 reads MNHEY; CDR2 reads SVGAGI. The CDR3 region has the DNA TGTGCCAGCACCTTGGATGGGGGGGACACTGAAGCTTTCTTT. Translating it yields CASTLDGGDTEAFF.

V gene TRBV14 combines with J gene TRBJ1-2; possibly TRBD1 for D (6 bases). CDR3 length: 15 residues. From germline, CDR1 is SGHDN and CDR2 FVKESK. Trimming pared 2 bases from V and 4 bases from J, leaving 14 bases between. The chain's CDR3 is CASSQYVGQLYGYTF. In DNA, the CDR3 is TGTGCCAGCAGCCAATACGTCGGACAGCTCTATGGCTACACCTTC.

The gene calls are TRBV5-4 and TRBJ1-1; D unclear. V was pared by 2 bases and J by 4 bases, with 12 bases between. This CDR3 spans 14 amino acids. Germline CDR1 and CDR2: SGHNT and YYREEE (reference sequence). The CDR3 sequence: CASSFPGWGTEAFF. The CDR3 DNA is TGTGCCAGCAGCTTCCCCGGTTGGGGCACTGAAGCTTTCTTT.

For the CDR3, the DNA is TGTGCCAGCAGCCCCCCAGGCGGCGAGCAGTACTTC. It is translated as CASSPPGGEQYF. The chain combines TRBV7-3 with TRBJ2-7; D gene uncertain. Trimming cost V 5 bases and J 6 bases, with 11 bases left between them. Per germline, CDR1 SGHTA and CDR2 FQGTGA. The CDR3 has 12 residues.

This chain joins TRBV6-5 and TRBJ1-1; D call uncertain. Germline-derived CDR1 and CDR2 are MNHEY and SVGAGI. V lost 7 bases, J lost 2 bases, and 17 bases lay in between. This CDR3 has 15 residues. CDR3 loop: CASTSWLGDNTEAFF. CDR3 nucleotides: TGTGCCAGCACCTCCTGGCTCGGGGATAACACTGAAGCTTTCTTT.

J is TRBJ1-1 and V is TRBV25-1, with D tentatively TRBD1 (5 bases). V lost 7 bases and J lost 0, with 12 bases in between. This CDR3 region has 14 residues. Germline lookup yields CDR1 MGHDK and CDR2 SYGVNS. The CDR3 region is CASTQTGVNTEAFF. In nucleotides, the CDR3 is TGTGCCAGCACCCAAACAGGAGTGAACACTGAAGCTTTCTTT.

The chain joins TRBV4-1 to TRBJ1-4, with D perhaps matching TRBD1 (6 bases). This CDR3 region has 18 residues. Trimming stripped 1 base from V and 8 bases from J, with 23 bases between. Germline lookup yields CDR1 MGHRA and CDR2 YSYEKL. The CDR3 region is CASSQGMTGTQIWEKLFF. The CDR3 DNA reads TGCGCCAGCAGCCAAGGGATGACAGGTACACAGATATGGGAAAAACTGTTTTTT.

The chain has TRBV7-2 and TRBJ1-4; D remains ambiguous. Germline CDR1 is SGHTA and CDR2 is FQGNSA. Trimming stripped 5 bases from V and 4 bases from J, with 14 bases between. The CDR3 has 15 amino acids. DNA of the CDR3: TGTGCCAGCAGCCCCCGGTATGGATTTAATGAAAAACTGTTTTTT. Protein: CASSPRYGFNEKLFF.

The rearrangement links TRBV12-3 or TRBV12-4 to TRBJ2-7; no firm D call. Trimming cost V 2 bases and J 2 bases, with 4 bases left between them. CDR3 length: 12 amino acids. The CDR3 DNA sequence: TGTGCCAGCAGTTTACGGGCCTACGAGCAGTACTTC. This sequence encodes CASSLRAYEQYF.

The genes are TRBV19 and TRBJ1-2; D unclear. V was trimmed by 5 bases and J by 4 bases, leaving 11 bases between them. Germline V gives CDR1 LNHDA, CDR2 SQIVND (reference sequence). This CDR3 contains 13 residues. CDR3 region: CASSLSGSYGYTF. DNA of the CDR3: TGTGCCAGTAGTCTCTCTGGGAGCTATGGCTACACCTTC.

The genes are TRBV15 and TRBJ2-3; a weak D match, TRBD2 (6 bases). Germline CDR1 LNHNV, CDR2 YYDKDF (reference sequence). This CDR3 is 17 amino acids long. The ends were cut back, 0 bases at V and 4 bases at J, with 17 bases in the middle. Written as DNA, the CDR3 is TGTGCCACCAGCAGAGATCGCGGGATAGCGGCCTCAGATACGCAGTATTTT. Translation gives CATSRDRGIAASDTQYF.

This clone came up once. The CDR3 region has the DNA TGTGCCAGCAGCTCGAAGGGGGCGCGAAATTCACCCCTCCACTTT. Translated, it gives CASSSKGARNSPLHF. The V gene is TRBV11-1, the J gene TRBJ1-6; 7 nucleotides line up with TRBD1. Trimming took 4 bases from V and 7 from J; bases not matched to a gene: 7. Germline V lookup: CDR1 SGHAT, CDR2 FQDESV (reference sequence). The CDR3 has 15 residues.

This clone has just one count. J is TRBJ2-7 and V is TRBV4-1; possibly TRBD2 for D (5 bases). CDR3 size: 14 residues. Germline V gene lookup returns CDR1 MGHRA and CDR2 YSYEKL. Trimming shortened V by 0 bases and J by 6 bases, and 12 bases separated the two germline ends. CDR3 sequence reads: CASSQEVTGSEQYF. DNA of the CDR3: TGCGCCAGCAGCCAAGAAGTTACGGGGAGCGAGCAGTACTTC.

The V call is TRBV11-2, the J call TRBJ2-2; possible D gene TRBD2, 7 bases. CDR1 is SGHAT and CDR2 is FQNNGV in the germline V gene. Between the trimmed V and J ends, which lost 3 bases and 0 bases, there was a span of 11 bases. CDR3 size: 16 residues. The CDR3 DNA is TGTGCCAGCAGCTTCGGCGGGGGCCCGAACACCGGGGAGCTGTTTTTT. As protein: CASSFGGGPNTGELFF.

The CDR3 is CASSLEGGRTGIRQFF. In nucleotides, the CDR3 is TGTGCCAGCAGCTTGGAGGGAGGACGGACGGGTATTAGGCAGTTCTTC. The rearrangement links TRBV5-4 to TRBJ2-1, with D perhaps TRBD2 (6 bases). The CDR3 is made up of 16 amino acids. Germline lookup yields CDR1 SGHNT and CDR2 YYREEE (reference sequence). The V end lost 0 bases, the J end lost 12 bases, and 22 bases lay between the germline ends.

The chain has TRBV18 and TRBJ1-1; 10 bases match TRBD1. The CDR3 contains 15 residues. From germline, CDR1 is KGHSH and CDR2 LQKENI. The V segment lost 1 base and the J segment 6 bases; nucleotides outside the gene matches: 5. In DNA, the CDR3 is TGTGCCAGCTCACCACTCCGGGACAGGGGACCTGAAGCTTTCTTT. It specifies CASSPLRDRGPEAFF. The full variable domain, its missing parts supplied by reference TRBV18 and TRBJ1-1, is NAGVMQNPRHLVRRRGQEARLRCSPMKGHSHVYWYRQLPEEGLKFMVYLQKENIIDESGMPKERFSAEFPKEGPSILRIQQVVRGDSAAYFCASSPLRDRGPEAFFGQGTRLTVV.

The chain links TRBV7-2 to TRBJ1-2, with D possibly matching TRBD1 (6 bases). This CDR3 region has 15 residues. Looked up from germline, CDR1 is SGHTA and CDR2 is FQGNSA. Between the trimmed V and J ends, which lost 10 bases and 8 bases, there was a span of 26 bases. CDR3 DNA: TGTGCCACCTCAGGAGGGGGACAAAGTATGAAGGGCTACACCTTC. Translated, it gives CATSGGGQSMKGYTF.

Concerning this clone itself: A junction boundary mismatches the germline segment, possibly from a read error. The rearrangement joins TRBV12-3 or TRBV12-4 to TRBJ1-6; 8 nucleotides align to TRBD1. The CDR3 has 10 residues. The chain's CDR3 is CASSFRGRSF. The CDR3 DNA is TGTGCCAGCAGTTTCAGGGGGCGGAGCTTT.

This clone appeared a single time. The V gene is TRBV4-3, the J gene TRBJ2-2; D may be TRBD2 (5 bases). V was clipped by 1 base and J by 1 base, with 13 bases between them. The CDR3 spans 17 residues. Looked up from germline, CDR1 is LGHNA and CDR2 is YSLEER. The CDR3 DNA is TGCGCCAGCAGCCAAGGGGCCGAGGGCCAGAACACCGGGGAGCTGTTTTTT. Encoded protein: CASSQGAEGQNTGELFF.